The 16 T cell receptor beta chains below all came from one sample that was sequenced in a study of T-cell memory formation after mild COVID-19. Via MiXCR, TCRdb re-called the 5' RACE reads, giving one row per CDR3 protein. Found here are hundreds of thousands of distinct CDR3 sequences, around 15% of them singletons; the top ten hold about 22%. Sequencing was carried out using PBMCs or a T cell subset sorted from them (not recorded which). These receptors were taken from a man aged 18 to 30 who had mild COVID-19 (a few samples of this study predate the infection). Cell type and time point are not known.

V and J are TRBV3-1 and TRBJ2-5; 9 bases map to TRBD1. CDR3 length equals 15 residues. Germline lookup yields CDR1 LGHDT and CDR2 YNNKEL (reference sequence). J lost 4 bases, V lost 3 bases, and 6 bases had no gene match. CDR3 sequence reads: CASSHAGQGSETQYF. The CDR3 region has the DNA TGTGCCAGCAGCCACGCGGGACAGGGCTCAGAGACCCAGTACTTC.

The V call is TRBV7-9, the J call TRBJ2-3, with 9 bases matching TRBD2. Trimming at V came to 5 bases and at J to 5 bases, leaving 8 bases not matched to a gene. CDR3 size: 15 residues. Germline V gene lookup returns CDR1 SEHNR and CDR2 FQNEAQ (reference sequence). CDR3 DNA: TGTGCCAGCAGCCTCAGGGCGGGGGGGCAAGATACGCAGTATTTT. Protein product: CASSLRAGGQDTQYF.

This CDR3 is CASSLGAVYTGELFF. CDR3 in DNA: TGTGCCAGCAGCTTAGGAGCCGTTTACACCGGGGAGCTGTTTTTT. The V call is TRBV5-4, the J call TRBJ2-2; D unresolved. The CDR3 has 15 residues. Trimming removed 2 bases from V and 3 bases from J, with 11 bases in between. Germline V gene lookup returns CDR1 SGHNT and CDR2 YYREEE (reference sequence).

About this clonotype: The conserved final phenylalanine or tryptophan is absent from the CDR3, which likely points to a read error. This chain uses TRBV7-2 with TRBJ2-1; D might be TRBD1 (5 bases). Germline V lookup: CDR1 SGHTA, CDR2 FQGNSA. The CDR3 is 14 amino acids. V was pared by 3 bases and J by 9 bases, with 15 bases between. The CDR3 reads CASSFGARYTEQFL. CDR3 DNA sequence: TGTGCCAGCAGCTTTGGGGCTCGGTATACTGAGCAGTTCTTG.

Concerning this clonotype itself: The junction departs from the called germline gene at one end, perhaps through a read error. J is TRBJ2-7 and V is TRBV20-1; no firm D call. CDR1 DFQATT and CDR2 SNEGSKA come from the germline V gene (reference sequence). This CDR3 is 14 amino acids long. The CDR3 loop is CSARDLKTSYEQYF. Written as DNA, the CDR3 is TGCAGTGCCAGAGACCTGAAGACCTCCTACGAGCAGTACTTC.

This clonotype showed up just a few times. This chain connects TRBV11-2 to TRBJ2-1; TRBD1 might be the D (5 bases). V lost 4 bases, J lost 8 bases, and 18 bases lay in between. CDR1 is SGHAT, CDR2 FQNNGV, per germline. The CDR3 has 15 amino acids. The CDR3 DNA follows: TGTGCCAGCAGCTACCTCCCTCAGGGTGGCGATGAGCAGTTCTTC. Translating gives CASSYLPQGGDEQFF.

This clonotype occurred a few times. The V and J genes are TRBV20-1 and TRBJ1-1; no clear D gene. Per the germline V gene, CDR1 is DFQATT and CDR2 is SNEGSKA (reference sequence). The germline V and J ends were trimmed by 3 bases and 1 base, with 6 bases remaining between them. There are 12 residues in the CDR3. As DNA, the CDR3 is TGCAGTGCTAGGCCGGCGAACACTGAAGCTTTCTTT. Translating it yields CSARPANTEAFF.

The rearrangement uses TRBV20-1 and TRBJ2-3; TRBD1 or TRBD2 may be the D gene (5 bases each). This CDR3 contains 13 residues. Trimming cost V 5 bases and J 3 bases, with 12 bases left between them. The germline V gene has CDR1 DFQATT and CDR2 SNEGSKA (reference sequence). DNA for the CDR3: TGCAGTGCTCCCGTCGAGGGGACAGATACGCAGTATTTT. Translation: CSAPVEGTDTQYF.

This clonotype was seen only a few times. V is TRBV12-3 or TRBV12-4 and J is TRBJ2-2; D is unclear. V lost 3 bases and J 0 bases, leaving 14 bases between the germline ends. The CDR3 length is 17 residues. Here the CDR3 DNA reads TGTGCCAGCAGTTTGCCCACCGGGTTCGCGAACACCGGGGAGCTGTTTTTT. Translating it yields CASSLPTGFANTGELFF.

This chain uses TRBV20-1 with TRBJ2-3; 9 bases agree with TRBD2. With 6 bases clipped from V and 0 bases from J, the junction kept 4 bases outside the gene matches. The CDR3 is 14 residues long. The germline V gene has CDR1 DFQATT and CDR2 SNEGSKA (reference sequence). The CDR3 DNA sequence: TGCAGTGCCAGTAGCGGGGGAAGCACAGATACGCAGTATTTT. Protein: CSASSGGSTDTQYF.

The chain carries TRBV6-5 and TRBJ1-6, with 9 bases fitting TRBD1. The length of the CDR3 is 15 residues. Germline CDR1 reads MNHEY; CDR2 reads SVGAGI. V was clipped by 4 bases and J by 8 bases; unmatched bases: 6. In nucleotides, the CDR3 is TGTGCCAGCAGTTTCTACAGGGGGCGCGATTCACCCCTCCACTTT. Amino acid sequence: CASSFYRGRDSPLHF.

The chain combines TRBV4-3 with TRBJ2-7; 8 nucleotides line up with TRBD2. This CDR3 comprises 16 residues. From germline, CDR1 is LGHNA and CDR2 YSLEER. The junction had 10 bases not matched to a gene; V was cut back by 0 bases and J by 6 bases. Here the CDR3 reads CASSQDGSGGGLEQYF. CDR3 in DNA: TGCGCCAGCAGCCAAGATGGATCGGGAGGGGGGCTCGAGCAGTACTTC.

The CDR3 DNA reads as TGTGCCAGCAGCTTAAGTGTCGGACAGAAGACCTACAATGAGCAGTTCTTC. It encodes CASSLSVGQKTYNEQFF. The V gene is TRBV7-6, the J gene TRBJ2-1; D may be TRBD1 (6 bases). The CDR3 covers 17 residues. V lost 2 bases and J lost 2, with 16 bases in between. Germline CDR1 SGHVS, CDR2 FNYEAQ.

The chain combines TRBV6-5 with TRBJ2-1; 7 bases fit TRBD2. Germline V CDR1 and CDR2: MNHEY, SVGAGI. CDR3 size: 15 residues. The V segment lost 4 bases and the J segment 6 bases; nucleotides outside the gene matches: 9. CDR3 region: CASSWYLAEVNEQFF. The CDR3 nucleotides are TGTGCCAGCAGTTGGTATCTAGCGGAAGTCAATGAGCAGTTCTTC.

A few counts support this clonotype. Compared with germline, one end of the junction differs, possibly owing to a read error. CDR3 nucleotides: TGTGCCAGCAGCTCGGGGGATGGAGACAATTTC. It yields the protein CASSSGDGDNF. This chain connects TRBV12-3 or TRBV12-4 to TRBJ1-2, with D possibly being TRBD1 (5 bases). CDR3 length equals 11 residues.

This chain joins TRBV5-1 and TRBJ1-6; D is unclear. V was clipped by 4 bases and J by 0 bases, with 5 bases between them. This CDR3 contains 14 residues. CDR1 and CDR2 from the germline V gene are SGHRS and YFSETQ. In DNA form, the CDR3 reads TGCGCCAGCAGCCAGAGCTCCTATAATTCACCCCTCCACTTT. Its translation is CASSQSSYNSPLHF.